Included here is one TCR beta chain sequence, with context. The table came from immunoSEQ multiplex PCR; TCRdb's copy has only in-frame clones and leaves some out. The sample lists some 130,000 clones, roughly 90% seen once, with about 5.5% in the top ten. This sample was included in a study of control samples from healthy donors and cancer patients. V lost 4 bases to trimming and J lost 5 bases; unmatched junction nucleotides: 7. The CDR3 runs to 14 residues. Germline CDR1 and CDR2: SGHNT and YYREEE (reference sequence). The rearrangement joins TRBV5-4 to TRBJ2-5, with 8 bases fitting TRBD2. The sequence derives from a man younger than 30 in good health. Sequencing was performed on blood. For the CDR3, the DNA is TGTGCCAGCAGCGTAGCGGGGAGGGGGGAGACCCAGTACTTC. This encodes CASSVAGRGETQYF.